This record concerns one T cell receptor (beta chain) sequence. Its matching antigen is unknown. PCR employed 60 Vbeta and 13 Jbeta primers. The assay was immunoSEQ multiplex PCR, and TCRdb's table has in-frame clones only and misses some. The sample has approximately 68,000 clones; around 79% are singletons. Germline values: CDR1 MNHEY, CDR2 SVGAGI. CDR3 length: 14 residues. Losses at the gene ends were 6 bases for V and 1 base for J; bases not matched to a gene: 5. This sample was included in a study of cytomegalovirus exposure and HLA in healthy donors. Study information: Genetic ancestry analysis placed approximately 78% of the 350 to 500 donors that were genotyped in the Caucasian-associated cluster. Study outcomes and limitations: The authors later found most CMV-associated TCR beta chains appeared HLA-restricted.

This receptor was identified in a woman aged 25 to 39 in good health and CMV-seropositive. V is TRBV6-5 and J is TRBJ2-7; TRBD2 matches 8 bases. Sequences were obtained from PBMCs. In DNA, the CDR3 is TGTGCCAGCAGACCAATAGCGGGATCCTACGAGCAGTACTTC. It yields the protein CASRPIAGSYEQYF.